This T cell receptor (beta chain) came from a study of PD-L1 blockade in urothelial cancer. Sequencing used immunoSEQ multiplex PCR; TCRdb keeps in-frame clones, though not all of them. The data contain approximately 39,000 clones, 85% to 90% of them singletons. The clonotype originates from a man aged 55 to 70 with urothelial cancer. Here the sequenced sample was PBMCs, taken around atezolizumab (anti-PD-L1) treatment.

The CDR3 loop reads CASSDWGDQPQHF. The CDR3 DNA is TGTGCCAGCAGTGACTGGGGGGATCAGCCCCAGCATTTT. The chain employs TRBV2 and TRBJ1-5, with D possibly TRBD1 on 5 matching bases. The CDR3 consists of 13 residues. V was cut by 3 bases and J by 5 bases, with 8 bases left in between. Germline V gene data show CDR1 as SNHLY and CDR2 as FYNNEI.